A single TCR beta chain is shown here with its context. Data came from immunoSEQ multiplex PCR; TCRdb stores just in-frame clones and leaves some out. The sample carries 7,700 or so clones, more than 65% recorded once. This sample is drawn from a study of tumour-infiltrating T cells in Burkitt lymphoma. Study-wide context: Overall and progression-free survival were predicted by productive clonality.

The origin of this receptor is a human donor with diffuse large B-cell lymphoma. The specimen sequenced was tumor tissue.

The CDR3 region has the DNA TGTGCCAGTAGTAGATACTTGAATGAAAAACTGTTTTTT. It specifies CASSRYLNEKLFF. The V and J genes are TRBV19 and TRBJ1-4; D is unresolved. V gave up 4 bases and J gave up 5 bases, with 8 bases separating them. The germline CDR1 and CDR2 sequences are LNHDA and SQIVND (reference sequence). The CDR3 runs to 13 residues.